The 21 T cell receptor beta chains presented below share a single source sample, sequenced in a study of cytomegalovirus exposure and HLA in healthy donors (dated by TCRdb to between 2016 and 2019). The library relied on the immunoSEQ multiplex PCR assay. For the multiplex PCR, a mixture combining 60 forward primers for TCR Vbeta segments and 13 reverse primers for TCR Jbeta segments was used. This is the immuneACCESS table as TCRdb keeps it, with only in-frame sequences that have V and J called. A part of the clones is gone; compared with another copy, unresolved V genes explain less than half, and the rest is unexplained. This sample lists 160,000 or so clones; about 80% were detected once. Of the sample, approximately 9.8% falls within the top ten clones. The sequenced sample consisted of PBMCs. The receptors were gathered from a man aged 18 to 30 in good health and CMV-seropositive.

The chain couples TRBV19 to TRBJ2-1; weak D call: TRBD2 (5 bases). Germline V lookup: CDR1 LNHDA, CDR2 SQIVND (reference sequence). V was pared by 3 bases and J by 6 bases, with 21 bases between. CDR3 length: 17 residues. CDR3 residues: CASSMGLSGVWGNEQFF. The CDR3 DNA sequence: TGTGCCAGTAGTATGGGTTTATCCGGGGTTTGGGGCAATGAGCAGTTCTTC.

The CDR3 reads CATSPDRQQPQHF. CDR3 bases: TGTGCCACCAGCCCGGACAGGCAGCAGCCCCAGCATTTT. V usage is TRBV15 and J usage is TRBJ1-5, with 7 bases fitting TRBD1. The V and J ends lost 5 bases and 7 bases, in that order; junction bases with no gene match: 5. The CDR3 is made up of 13 amino acids. Germline values: CDR1 LNHNV, CDR2 YYDKDF (reference sequence).

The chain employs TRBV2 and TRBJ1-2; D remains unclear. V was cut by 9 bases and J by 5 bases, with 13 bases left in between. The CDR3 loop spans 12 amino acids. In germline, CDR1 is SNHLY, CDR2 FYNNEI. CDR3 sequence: CARGNEGYGYTF. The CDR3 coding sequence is TGTGCCAGGGGGAACGAGGGATATGGCTACACCTTC.

The CDR3, as DNA: TGTGCCAGCACCTCAGGCCCCAGCGGAGAAAGGGATACGCAGTATTTT. This codes for CASTSGPSGERDTQYF. The V gene is TRBV4-2, the J gene TRBJ2-3; D might be TRBD2 (5 bases). Germline values: CDR1 LGHNA, CDR2 YNFKEQ. The CDR3 consists of 16 residues. V gave up 7 bases and J gave up 6 bases, with 23 bases separating them.

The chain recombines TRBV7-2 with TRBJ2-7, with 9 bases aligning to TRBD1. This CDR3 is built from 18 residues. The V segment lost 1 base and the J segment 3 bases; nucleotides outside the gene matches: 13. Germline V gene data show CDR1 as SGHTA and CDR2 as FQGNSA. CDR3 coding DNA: TGTGCCAGCAGCTTAGAGGGACAGGGCGTTTCCCCCTACTACGAGCAGTACTTC. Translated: CASSLEGQGVSPYYEQYF.

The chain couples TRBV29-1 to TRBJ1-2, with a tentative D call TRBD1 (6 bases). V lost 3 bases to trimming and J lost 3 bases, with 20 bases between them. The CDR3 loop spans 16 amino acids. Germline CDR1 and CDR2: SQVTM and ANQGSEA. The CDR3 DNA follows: TGCAGCGTTGACGACCTAATTTTACAGGGCGACTATGGCTACACCTTC. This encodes CSVDDLILQGDYGYTF.

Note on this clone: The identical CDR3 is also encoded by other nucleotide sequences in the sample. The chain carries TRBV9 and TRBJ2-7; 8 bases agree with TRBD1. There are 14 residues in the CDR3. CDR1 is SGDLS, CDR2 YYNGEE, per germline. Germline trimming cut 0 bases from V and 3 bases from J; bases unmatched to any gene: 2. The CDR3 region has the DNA TGTGCCAGCAGCGTAGGACAGGGGAACTACGAGCAGTACTTC. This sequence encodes CASSVGQGNYEQYF. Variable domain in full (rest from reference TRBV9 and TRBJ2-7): DSGVTQTPKHLITATGQRVTLRCSPRSGDLSVYWYQQSLDQGLQFLIQYYNGEERAKGNILERFSAQQFPDLHSELNLSSLELGDSALYFCASSVGQGNYEQYFGPGTRLTVT.

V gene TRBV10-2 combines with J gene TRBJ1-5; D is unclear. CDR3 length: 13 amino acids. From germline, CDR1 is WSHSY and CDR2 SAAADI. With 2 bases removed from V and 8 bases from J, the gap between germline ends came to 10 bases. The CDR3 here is CASSEGREEPQHF. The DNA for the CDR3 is TGCGCCAGCAGTGAGGGGAGGGAGGAGCCCCAGCATTTT.

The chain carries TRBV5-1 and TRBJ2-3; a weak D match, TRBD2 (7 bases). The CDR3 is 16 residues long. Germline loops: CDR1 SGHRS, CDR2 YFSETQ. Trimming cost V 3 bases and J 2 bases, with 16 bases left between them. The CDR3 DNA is TGCGCCAGCAGCTCGGAGGCGGGGGCCTCCACAGATACGCAGTATTTT. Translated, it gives CASSSEAGASTDTQYF.

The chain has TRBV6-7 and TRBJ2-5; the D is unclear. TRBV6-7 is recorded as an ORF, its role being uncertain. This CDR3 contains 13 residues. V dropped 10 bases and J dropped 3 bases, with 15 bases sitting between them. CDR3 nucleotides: TGTGCCATAACAGTCCGAGAAGAAGAGACCCAGTACTTC. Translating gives CAITVREEETQYF.

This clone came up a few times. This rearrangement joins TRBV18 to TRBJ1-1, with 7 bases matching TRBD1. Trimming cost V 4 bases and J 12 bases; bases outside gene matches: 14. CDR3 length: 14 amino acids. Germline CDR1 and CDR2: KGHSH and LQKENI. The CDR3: CASSRVDTGEFPFF. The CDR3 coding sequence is TGTGCCAGCTCACGGGTCGACACAGGGGAGTTTCCTTTCTTT.

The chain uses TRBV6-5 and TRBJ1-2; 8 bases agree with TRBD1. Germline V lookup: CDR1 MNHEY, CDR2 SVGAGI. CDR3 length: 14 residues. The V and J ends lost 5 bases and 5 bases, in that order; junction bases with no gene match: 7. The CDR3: CASSALGQGYGYTF. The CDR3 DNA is TGTGCCAGCAGTGCTCTAGGACAGGGATATGGCTACACCTTC.

CDR3 sequence: CASSWRLGGRQDTEAFF. In DNA, the CDR3 is TGCGCCAGCAGCTGGCGGTTGGGGGGGCGTCAAGACACTGAAGCTTTCTTT. The J gene is TRBJ1-1, the V gene TRBV5-1; possible D gene TRBD1, 6 bases. Looked up from germline, CDR1 is SGHRS and CDR2 is YFSETQ. Between the trimmed V and J ends, which lost 3 bases and 3 bases, there was a span of 21 bases. The CDR3 spans 17 residues.

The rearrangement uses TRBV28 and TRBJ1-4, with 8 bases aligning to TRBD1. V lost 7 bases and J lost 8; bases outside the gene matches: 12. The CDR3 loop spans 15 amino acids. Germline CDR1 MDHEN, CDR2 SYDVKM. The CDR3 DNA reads TGTGCCAGCACCCGGGGGCAGGGGGCGAGGGAAAAACTGTTTTTT. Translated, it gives CASTRGQGAREKLFF.

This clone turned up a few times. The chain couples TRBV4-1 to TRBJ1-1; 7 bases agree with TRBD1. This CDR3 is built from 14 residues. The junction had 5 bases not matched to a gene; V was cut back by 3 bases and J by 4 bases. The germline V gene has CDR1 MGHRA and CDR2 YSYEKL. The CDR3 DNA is TGCGCCAGCAGCCACCCAGACAGGGTCACTGAAGCTTTCTTT. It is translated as CASSHPDRVTEAFF.

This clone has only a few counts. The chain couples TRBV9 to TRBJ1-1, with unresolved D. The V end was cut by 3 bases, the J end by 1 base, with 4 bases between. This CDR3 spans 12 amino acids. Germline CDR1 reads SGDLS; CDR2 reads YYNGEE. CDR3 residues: CASSGQNTEAFF. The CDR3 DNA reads TGTGCCAGCAGCGGACAGAACACTGAAGCTTTCTTT.

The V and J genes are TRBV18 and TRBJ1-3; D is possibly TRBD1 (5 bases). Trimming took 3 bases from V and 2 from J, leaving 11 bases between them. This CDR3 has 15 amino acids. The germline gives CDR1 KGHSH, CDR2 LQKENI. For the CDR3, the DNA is TGTGCCAGCTCACCGGCTGGGACTACTGGAAACACCATATATTTT. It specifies CASSPAGTTGNTIYF. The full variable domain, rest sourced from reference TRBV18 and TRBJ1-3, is NAGVMQNPRHLVRRRGQEARLRCSPMKGHSHVYWYRQLPEEGLKFMVYLQKENIIDESGMPKERFSAEFPKEGPSILRIQQVVRGDSAAYFCASSPAGTTGNTIYFGEGSWLTVV.

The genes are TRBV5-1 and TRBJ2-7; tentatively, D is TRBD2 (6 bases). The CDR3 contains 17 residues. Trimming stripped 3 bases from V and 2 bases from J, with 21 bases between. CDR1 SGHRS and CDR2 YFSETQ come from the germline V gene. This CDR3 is CASSYGHGDSNTYEQYF. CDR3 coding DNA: TGCGCCAGCAGCTATGGGCACGGGGACTCCAACACCTACGAGCAGTACTTC.

The CDR3 sequence: CSVEFRAGLYNEQFF. The CDR3 DNA follows: TGCAGCGTTGAATTTCGGGCGGGACTGTACAATGAGCAGTTCTTC. The chain is built from TRBV29-1 and TRBJ2-1, with D perhaps TRBD2 (6 bases). Germline V gene lookup returns CDR1 SQVTM and CDR2 ANQGSEA. CDR3 size: 15 residues. V gave up 2 bases and J gave up 4 bases, with 15 bases separating them.

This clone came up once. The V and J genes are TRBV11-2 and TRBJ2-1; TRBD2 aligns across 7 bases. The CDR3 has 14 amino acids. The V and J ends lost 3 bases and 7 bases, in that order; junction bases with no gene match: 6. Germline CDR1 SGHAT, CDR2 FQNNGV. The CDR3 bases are TGTGCCAGCAGCTTCCCGCGGGAGATGAATGAGCAGTTCTTC. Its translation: CASSFPREMNEQFF.

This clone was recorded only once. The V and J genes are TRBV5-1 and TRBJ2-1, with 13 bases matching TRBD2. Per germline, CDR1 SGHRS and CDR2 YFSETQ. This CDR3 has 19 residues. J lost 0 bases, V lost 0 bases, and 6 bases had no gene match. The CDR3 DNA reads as TGCGCCAGCAGCTTGGTACTAGCGGGAGGGCCGAGCTCCTACAATGAGCAGTTCTTC. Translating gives CASSLVLAGGPSSYNEQFF.